This T cell receptor (beta chain) was observed in a study of tumor-infiltrating lymphocytes in primary liver carcinoma. Study at large: Roughly 3.65 to 8 million productive TCRbeta reads came from each sample, comparable across tissue types. Overall study results and limits: Only about 7-24% of top clones spanned all five tumor regions.

Total RNA (approximately 500 ng) served as template for TCR beta cDNA synthesis primed by a constant-region primer. Slightly modified ARM-PCR with three nested multiplex PCR rounds yielded TCR beta libraries. Researchers ran the first two PCR rounds for roughly 11 cycles each with TRBV1-TRBV30 forward primers and a C-beta reverse primer. TCRdb recomputed calls from the multiplex PCR reads with MiXCR, one row per CDR3 protein. The table has 100,000 or so distinct CDR3 sequences, around 63% seen once. The CDR3 extends over 13 amino acids. Germline CDR1 SGHAT, CDR2 FQDESV (reference sequence). A single count supports this clonotype. Its antigen is currently unknown. An end of the junction differs from the germline gene, which may be a read error. It was from 20-30 mg of unsorted bulk tissue that RNA and DNA were co-extracted. The study found over 75% viable tumor cells in every tumor sample.

This chain joins TRBV11-1 and TRBJ2-5, with D unresolved. The sample comprised liver tumor tissue from sampling region 5. As to subset: tumor region T5, tumor centre. This TCR derives from a woman aged 55 to 70 with primary liver carcinoma and hepatitis B virus infection. The CDR3 sequence: CTSSLQYQGTQYF. CDR3 DNA sequence: TGTACCAGCAGCTTACAGTACCAAGGGACCCAGTACTTC.